This TCR beta chain was profiled in a study of OX40 agonist ivuxolimab in advanced cancers. Study information: Therapy given before enrollment (anti-PD-1, anti-PD-L1 or anti-CTLA-4) was allowed, and around 44% had some.

Study-wide results and limits: Averaging showed that CD8+ T cells had more expanded clones than CD4+ did.

The CDR3 loop spans 14 amino acids. V lost 10 bases, J lost 0 bases, and 6 bases stayed unmatched. The germline gives CDR1 MDHEN, CDR2 SYDVKM. Profiled with immunoSEQ multiplex PCR; TCRdb holds only in-frame clones, not every one. The table shows roughly 57,000 clones, with 84% occurring only once. Anyone with autoimmune disease history or systemic immunosuppression was excluded. Of note for this clone: Its antigen is unidentified.

The clonotype comes from an adult with an advanced solid tumor such as melanoma, head and neck, liver or kidney cancer. This sample comprised CD4+ or CD8+ T cells sorted from blood, obtained in a trial of the OX40 agonist ivuxolimab. The chain couples TRBV28 to TRBJ2-1; TRBD2 aligns across 7 bases. In DNA form, the CDR3 reads TGTGCCACCCTTCCTAGCGGCTCCTACAATGAGCAGTTCTTC. As protein: CATLPSGSYNEQFF.